This T cell receptor beta chain was documented in a study of blood T cells in healthy people across ages. Next came a second PCR, run for roughly 7 to 12 cycles, which used a sample-barcoded 5' primer along with a J-beta primer mix. TCRdb called the 5' RACE reads again in MiXCR, with one record for every CDR3 protein. The sample consists of roughly 900,000 distinct CDR3 sequences, roughly 52% of them appearing once. It was roughly 10 milliliters of peripheral blood that were drawn from each donor. Germline CDR1 reads DFQATT; CDR2 reads SNEGSKA (reference sequence). CDR3 length equals 13 residues. V was cut by 2 bases and J by 4 bases, with 9 bases left in between.

The sequence was collected from a man aged 25-40 years in good health. The chain joins TRBV20-1 to TRBJ2-1; D remains ambiguous. Sequenced input: blood. Written as DNA, the CDR3 is TGCAGTGCTAGAAACAGACCTTACAATGAGCAGTTCTTC. It translates to CSARNRPYNEQFF.